The 24 T cell receptor beta chains reported below all come from one sample, sequenced in a study of blood T cell repertoires in COVID-19. Generated by immunoSEQ multiplex PCR, the TCRdb table keeps only in-frame clones and is missing some. The sample includes approximately 46,000 clones, 65% to 90% seen only once; the top ten take 20% to 25%. The sample taken for sequencing was peripheral blood. The source of these receptors is an elderly woman with COVID-19, enrolled during active disease.

This clone was picked up a small number of times. The V and J genes are TRBV5-6 and TRBJ2-3; D remains unclear. V was shortened by 5 bases and J by 0 bases, with 7 bases between the two germline ends. The germline CDR1 and CDR2 sequences are SGHDT and YYEEEE. The CDR3 consists of 13 residues. The CDR3 protein is CASRLLSTDTQYF. The CDR3 DNA follows: TGTGCCAGCAGATTACTTAGCACAGATACGCAGTATTTT.

This chain connects TRBV12-3 or TRBV12-4 to TRBJ2-7, with D perhaps matching TRBD2 (5 bases). V was pared by 2 bases and J by 3 bases, with 8 bases between. This CDR3 contains 13 residues. The DNA for the CDR3 is TGTGCCAGCAGTTTATCGGGGTACTACGAGCAGTACTTC. It codes for CASSLSGYYEQYF.

The chain employs TRBV9 and TRBJ2-1, with 16 bases lining up with TRBD2. Trimming removed 0 bases from V and 8 bases from J; junction bases left unmatched: 8. The germline V gene encodes CDR1 SGDLS and CDR2 YYNGEE. The CDR3 has 18 residues. CDR3 region: CASSVEPGTSGRAHEQFF. The CDR3 coding sequence is TGTGCCAGCAGCGTAGAACCCGGGACTAGCGGGAGGGCTCATGAGCAGTTCTTC.

This clone is medium-sized (0.01 to 0.1%) in the sample. V and J are TRBV18 and TRBJ2-3, with D maybe TRBD2 (5 bases). CDR1 is KGHSH, CDR2 LQKENI, per germline. Trimming left V 6 bases short and J 4 bases short, with 20 bases between. There are 16 residues in the CDR3. CDR3 bases: TGTGCCAGCTCGCACCGGGGAGTTTGGTCGGCAGATACGCAGTATTTT. Amino acid sequence: CASSHRGVWSADTQYF.

V gene TRBV5-5 combines with J gene TRBJ1-1; a possible D gene is TRBD1 (5 bases). Germline V gene sequence: CDR1 SGHKS, CDR2 YYEKEE (reference sequence). CDR3 length: 13 amino acids. V shed 0 bases and J shed 6 bases, with 9 bases lying between them. The CDR3 loop reads CASSLARQSEAFF. The CDR3 DNA is TGTGCCAGCAGCTTGGCCCGACAGTCTGAAGCTTTCTTT. Using reference TRBV5-5 and TRBJ1-1 for the parts outside the CDR3, the full variable domain is DAGVTQSPTHLIKTRGQQVTLRCSPISGHKSVSWYQQVLGQGPQFIFQYYEKEERGRGNFPDRFSARQFPNYSSELNVNALLLGDSALYLCASSLARQSEAFFGQGTRLTVV.

This sequence joins TRBV19 and TRBJ2-1; 10 bases match TRBD2. Germline CDR1 is LNHDA and CDR2 is SQIVND (reference sequence). J was trimmed by 0 bases and V by 3 bases; bases with no gene match: 5. The CDR3 length is 17 residues. The CDR3 bases are TGTGCCAGTAGTATCTCTAGCGGGAGTAACTCCTACAATGAGCAGTTCTTC. Protein: CASSISSGSNSYNEQFF. The variable domain in full, with the rest retrieved from reference TRBV19 and TRBJ2-1, is DGGITQSPKYLFRKEGQNVTLSCEQNLNHDAMYWYRQDPGQGLRLIYYSQIVNDFQKGDIAEGYSVSREKKESFPLTVTSAQKNPTAFYLCASSISSGSNSYNEQFFGPGTRLTVL.

As for this clone: The same CDR3 can be traced to other DNA sequences in this sample. The chain couples TRBV9 to TRBJ2-3; 9 positions match TRBD1. The CDR3 totals 16 residues. Per germline, CDR1 SGDLS and CDR2 YYNGEE. The V and J ends lost 2 bases and 5 bases, in that order; junction bases with no gene match: 9. CDR3 nucleotide sequence: TGTGCCAGCAGCGTGGGGTGGGACAGGGTGATAGATACGCAGTATTTT. Translation gives CASSVGWDRVIDTQYF. Combining the CDR3 with reference TRBV9 and TRBJ2-3 gives the whole variable domain DSGVTQTPKHLITATGQRVTLRCSPRSGDLSVYWYQQSLDQGLQFLIQYYNGEERAKGNILERFSAQQFPDLHSELNLSSLELGDSALYFCASSVGWDRVIDTQYFGPGTRLTVL.

The CDR3, as DNA: TGTGCCAGCAGCGAGGGGGCGCCTCCACCCCTCCACTTT. Encoded protein: CASSEGAPPPLHF. The chain joins TRBV9 to TRBJ1-6, with 7 bases aligning to TRBD1. This CDR3 has 13 amino acids. Per the germline V gene, CDR1 is SGDLS and CDR2 is YYNGEE. V gave up 3 bases and J gave up 11 bases; unmatched junction bases: 5. The full variable domain, completed using reference TRBV9 and TRBJ1-6, is DSGVTQTPKHLITATGQRVTLRCSPRSGDLSVYWYQQSLDQGLQFLIQYYNGEERAKGNILERFSAQQFPDLHSELNLSSLELGDSALYFCASSEGAPPPLHFGNGTRLTVT.

CDR3 amino acids: CASSQVGRRGEQYF. The CDR3 coding sequence is TGTGCCAGCAGCCAAGTAGGCAGACGGGGCGAGCAGTACTTC. The V call is TRBV14, the J call TRBJ2-7, with TRBD2 as a possible D gene (5 bases). Germline V gene data show CDR1 as SGHDN and CDR2 as FVKESK. With 1 base removed from V and 6 bases from J, the gap between germline ends came to 13 bases. The CDR3 extends over 14 amino acids.

This clone was observed once. V usage is TRBV2 and J usage is TRBJ2-2; 8 bases map to TRBD2. The germline V gene has CDR1 SNHLY and CDR2 FYNNEI. Trimming removed 4 bases from V and 6 bases from J; junction bases left unmatched: 1. This CDR3 has 13 amino acids. This CDR3 is CASSAGGAGELFF. CDR3 nucleotides: TGTGCCAGCAGTGCCGGGGGGGCCGGGGAGCTGTTTTTT.

The rearrangement links TRBV27 to TRBJ2-1; possibly TRBD2 for D (6 bases). Per the germline V gene, CDR1 is MNHEY and CDR2 is SMNVEV (reference sequence). V was pared by 1 base and J by 6 bases, with 13 bases between. CDR3 length: 15 amino acids. The CDR3 nucleotides are TGTGCCAGCAGTTTATTCCTCCAGACTAGCAATGAGCAGTTCTTC. This gives the protein CASSLFLQTSNEQFF.

V and J are TRBV6-5 and TRBJ1-1, with TRBD1 matching over 8 bases. V gave up 11 bases and J gave up 7 bases; unmatched junction bases: 15. The CDR3 sequence is 14 residues long. Germline-derived CDR1 and CDR2 are MNHEY and SVGAGI. CDR3 in DNA: TGTGCCGCAACCAGGGGGCGACAAAATGGTGAAGCTTTCTTT. Encoded protein: CAATRGRQNGEAFF.

The rearrangement uses TRBV19 and TRBJ2-5; D may be TRBD2 (6 bases). The CDR3 length is 13 residues. CDR1 and CDR2 (germline): LNHDA, SQIVND (reference sequence). V gave up 6 bases and J gave up 3 bases, with 11 bases separating them. The CDR3 DNA reads TGTGCCAGTAGGGACTATATCGAAGAGACCCAGTACTTC. This encodes CASRDYIEETQYF. Full variable domain (rest looked up from reference TRBV19 and TRBJ2-5): DGGITQSPKYLFRKEGQNVTLSCEQNLNHDAMYWYRQDPGQGLRLIYYSQIVNDFQKGDIAEGYSVSREKKESFPLTVTSAQKNPTAFYLCASRDYIEETQYFGPGTRLLVL.

The chain joins TRBV4-1 to TRBJ2-3; no clear D. Germline V gene data show CDR1 as MGHRA and CDR2 as YSYEKL. CDR3 length: 14 residues. V was trimmed by 0 bases and J by 3 bases, leaving 7 bases between them. The chain's CDR3 is CASSQDTTTDTQYF. In DNA, the CDR3 is TGCGCCAGCAGCCAAGATACGACTACAGATACGCAGTATTTT.

V and J are TRBV29-1 and TRBJ2-1; possibly TRBD2 for D (7 bases). V lost 2 bases, J lost 4 bases, and 12 bases lay in between. Per germline, CDR1 SQVTM and CDR2 ANQGSEA. The CDR3 loop spans 14 amino acids. The CDR3: CSVERGAGYNEQFF. The CDR3 DNA follows: TGCAGCGTTGAACGGGGGGCAGGGTACAATGAGCAGTTCTTC.

The chain joins TRBV7-9 to TRBJ2-2; 10 bases map to TRBD1. Germline CDR1 and CDR2: SEHNR and FQNEAQ (reference sequence). The CDR3 runs 16 residues. J was trimmed by 3 bases and V by 5 bases; bases with no gene match: 6. The CDR3 here is CASSRAGTGDTGELFF. CDR3 nucleotides: TGTGCCAGCAGCCGAGCCGGGACAGGGGACACCGGGGAGCTGTTTTTT.

The chain employs TRBV28 and TRBJ1-2, with 9 positions matching TRBD1. This CDR3 contains 16 residues. Germline V lookup: CDR1 MDHEN, CDR2 SYDVKM. After removal of 3 bases from V and 7 bases from J, the junction contained 12 bases not matched to a gene. The CDR3 spells CASSLVGGGQGFGYTF. The CDR3 nucleotides are TGTGCCAGCAGTTTGGTGGGGGGGGGACAGGGCTTTGGCTACACCTTC.

CDR3 region: CASSTLAGDTDTQYF. CDR3 nucleotides: TGTGCCAGCAGCACACTAGCGGGGGACACAGATACGCAGTATTTT. This sequence joins TRBV6-4 and TRBJ2-3; TRBD2 aligns across 11 bases. This CDR3 region has 15 residues. Trimming cost V 6 bases and J 2 bases; bases outside gene matches: 4. Per germline, CDR1 MRHNA and CDR2 SNTAGT.

V gene TRBV7-6 combines with J gene TRBJ2-7; 10 nucleotides align to TRBD2. Looked up from germline, CDR1 is SGHVS and CDR2 is FNYEAQ. The CDR3 is 18 amino acids. V shed 5 bases and J 7 bases; nucleotides not matched to a gene: 20. CDR3 sequence (DNA): TGTGCCAGCAGCCGTTACAGGTCCGGGACTAGCGACCCGAGGGAGCAGTACTTC. Protein product: CASSRYRSGTSDPREQYF.

The rearrangement links TRBV24-1 to TRBJ2-2, with D perhaps TRBD2 (6 bases). CDR1 KGHDR and CDR2 SFDVKD come from the germline V gene. The V and J ends lost 5 bases and 5 bases respectively, with 17 bases between them. The CDR3 covers 16 residues. The CDR3 here is CATSATGTWGTGELFF. The CDR3 coding sequence is TGTGCCACCAGTGCCACCGGGACTTGGGGGACCGGGGAGCTGTTTTTT.

This chain uses TRBV7-3 with TRBJ2-1; 11 bases map to TRBD2. From germline, CDR1 is SGHTA and CDR2 FQGTGA. The CDR3 extends over 14 amino acids. V shed 5 bases and J 6 bases; nucleotides not matched to a gene: 3. The CDR3 spells CASSPTSGVNEQFF. CDR3 DNA sequence: TGTGCCAGCAGCCCGACTAGCGGGGTCAATGAGCAGTTCTTC.

This chain uses TRBV9 with TRBJ2-1; no clear D. The V and J ends lost 4 bases and 7 bases respectively, with 12 bases between them. This CDR3 comprises 13 residues. The germline V gene encodes CDR1 SGDLS and CDR2 YYNGEE. This CDR3 reads CASSSFSGNEQFF. CDR3 in DNA: TGTGCCAGCAGCTCCTTCTCCGGGAATGAGCAGTTCTTC.

This clone was counted only a few times. The chain has TRBV9 and TRBJ1-1, with TRBD1 matching over 8 bases. V lost 3 bases, J lost 4 bases, and 2 bases stayed unmatched. Germline V gene lookup returns CDR1 SGDLS and CDR2 YYNGEE. The CDR3 runs 13 residues. Here the CDR3 DNA reads TGTGCCAGCAGCGGGACAGGGACCACTGAAGCTTTCTTT. Translated: CASSGTGTTEAFF.

V usage is TRBV12-5 and J usage is TRBJ2-3, with a weak D call TRBD2 (5 bases). Germline loops: CDR1 LGHNT, CDR2 FRNRAP. There are 13 residues in the CDR3. The V end lost 4 bases, the J end lost 8 bases, and 13 bases lay between the germline ends. CDR3 in amino acids: CASGSGNPLTQYF. The CDR3, as DNA: TGTGCTAGTGGTTCCGGGAACCCGCTTACGCAGTATTTT.